These 27 T cell receptor beta chains were all obtained from the same sample, sequenced in a study of shared T cell receptors in the human thymus. Clones were read by immunoSEQ multiplex PCR, and TCRdb kept only the in-frame ones, dropping some. Here the sample spans 550,000 to 800,000 clones, approximately 85% being singletons. These data also featured in a second study, about human thymus T cells.

Sequencing input: thymocytes. The receptors were sampled from a girl under three years old with a congenital heart defect.

V gene TRBV10-3 combines with J gene TRBJ1-3, with 7 positions matching TRBD1. CDR1 ENHRY and CDR2 SYGVKD come from the germline V gene. Trimming at V came to 6 bases and at J to 4 bases, leaving 18 bases not matched to a gene. The CDR3 consists of 18 residues. The CDR3 is CAISGGGRQGKAGNTIYF. The CDR3 nucleotides are TGTGCCATCAGCGGTGGGGGCCGACAGGGTAAAGCGGGAAACACCATATATTTT.

About this clone: Sequence at one end of the junction differs from germline and may be a read error. V is TRBV7-7 and J is TRBJ2-1; 13 positions agree with TRBD2. The germline V gene has CDR1 SSHAT and CDR2 FNYEAQ (reference sequence). The length of the CDR3 is 15 residues. The CDR3 DNA sequence: TGTGCTAGCAGCCCGACTAGCGGGGGGAGCAATGAGCAGTTCTTC. Its protein is CASSPTSGGSNEQFF.

This clone appeared a single time. V and J are TRBV5-6 and TRBJ1-6, with 7 positions matching TRBD1. The CDR3 runs 14 residues. Trimming took 0 bases from V and 9 from J; bases not matched to a gene: 3. In germline, CDR1 is SGHDT, CDR2 YYEEEE. CDR3 nucleotide sequence: TGTGCCAGCAGCTTGGACAGGGGTGGTTCACCCCTCCACTTT. It translates to CASSLDRGGSPLHF.

This chain joins TRBV5-6 and TRBJ2-3, with 8 bases aligning to TRBD2. CDR3 length: 15 amino acids. Germline CDR1 SGHDT, CDR2 YYEEEE. Trimming removed 6 bases from V and 2 bases from J; junction bases left unmatched: 8. The CDR3 DNA is TGTGCCAGCACTCTACTAGCGGTGGCCACAGATACGCAGTATTTT. Translation: CASTLLAVATDTQYF. The full variable domain, its missing parts supplied by reference TRBV5-6 and TRBJ2-3, is DAGVTQSPTHLIKTRGQQVTLRCSPKSGHDTVSWYQQALGQGPQFIFQYYEEEERQRGNFPDRFSGHQFPNYSSELNVNALLLGDSALYLCASTLLAVATDTQYFGPGTRLTVL.

This chain joins TRBV7-6 and TRBJ2-7, with D unclear. Trimming removed 4 bases at V and 2 bases at J, with 3 bases between. CDR3 length equals 11 residues. Germline CDR1 SGHVS, CDR2 FNYEAQ. The CDR3 DNA reads TGTGCCAGCAGCTCCACCTACGAGCAGTACTTC. Protein: CASSSTYEQYF.

In its sample, this clone was seen a few times. This chain connects TRBV7-9 to TRBJ2-2; 9 bases map to TRBD2. Losses at the gene ends were 5 bases for V and 2 bases for J; bases not matched to a gene: 9. The CDR3 runs 17 residues. The germline V gene has CDR1 SEHNR and CDR2 FQNEAQ (reference sequence). CDR3 nucleotides: TGTGCCAGCAGCAAGGGACTAGCCCAAAGAAACACCGGGGAGCTGTTTTTT. Amino acids: CASSKGLAQRNTGELFF.

This chain joins TRBV7-2 and TRBJ1-2; 9 nucleotides match TRBD1. The V gene end was trimmed by 6 bases and the J gene end by 7 bases; junction bases not matched to a gene: 15. CDR3 length: 16 amino acids. Germline lookup yields CDR1 SGHTA and CDR2 FQGNSA. For the CDR3, the DNA is TGTGCCAGCAGTACGAACTACAGGGGGCGCGAAGGTGGCTACACCTTC. Translated, it gives CASSTNYRGREGGYTF.

A single count supports this clone. The rearrangement links TRBV5-5 to TRBJ2-3; maybe TRBD2 (6 bases). V was shortened by 0 bases and J by 8 bases, with 7 bases between the two germline ends. CDR1 SGHKS and CDR2 YYEKEE come from the germline V gene (reference sequence). The CDR3 length is 12 residues. The CDR3 DNA reads as TGTGCCAGCAGCTTGGAGGGAGGTACGCAGTATTTT. It codes for CASSLEGGTQYF. The complete variable domain, with remaining parts taken from reference TRBV5-5 and TRBJ2-3, reads DAGVTQSPTHLIKTRGQQVTLRCSPISGHKSVSWYQQVLGQGPQFIFQYYEKEERGRGNFPDRFSARQFPNYSSELNVNALLLGDSALYLCASSLEGGTQYFGPGTRLTVL.

The rearrangement links TRBV5-1 to TRBJ2-1; possibly TRBD2 for D (6 bases). The CDR3 loop spans 11 amino acids. V lost 7 bases to trimming and J lost 9 bases, with 11 bases between them. Germline CDR1 SGHRS, CDR2 YFSETQ. CDR3 region: CASAIGGEQFF. CDR3 DNA sequence: TGCGCCAGCGCCATCGGGGGTGAGCAGTTCTTC.

The gene calls are TRBV5-6 and TRBJ1-2; a weak D match, TRBD1 (5 bases). V shed 1 base and J shed 4 bases, with 11 bases lying between them. The CDR3 is 14 amino acids. Germline-derived CDR1 and CDR2 are SGHDT and YYEEEE. The CDR3 loop reads CASSLIWQGYGYTF. The CDR3 bases are TGTGCCAGCAGCTTGATCTGGCAGGGCTATGGCTACACCTTC. Drawing the rest from reference TRBV5-6 and TRBJ1-2, the complete variable domain is DAGVTQSPTHLIKTRGQQVTLRCSPKSGHDTVSWYQQALGQGPQFIFQYYEEEERQRGNFPDRFSGHQFPNYSSELNVNALLLGDSALYLCASSLIWQGYGYTFGSGTRLTVV.

The CDR3: CASSYSGGGGQETQYF. CDR3 in DNA: TGCGCCAGCAGCTACTCCGGGGGCGGGGGACAAGAGACCCAGTACTTC. The rearrangement links TRBV4-3 to TRBJ2-5; possible D gene TRBD2, 7 bases. This CDR3 spans 16 amino acids. Trimming removed 5 bases at V and 2 bases at J, with 18 bases between. The V gene's germline CDR1 is LGHNA and CDR2 YSLEER.

The sample holds a few counts of this clone. The chain combines TRBV12-2 with TRBJ1-2; TRBD1 was called by the table and not checked on the DNA. TRBV12-2 is deemed a pseudogene. The CDR3 extends over 15 amino acids. The CDR3, as DNA: TGTGCAAGTCGCTCCCGGTTGTGGTTAAGGGGTGGCTACACCTTC. Its translation: CASRSRLWLRGGYTF.

This clone came up once. V usage is TRBV6-1 and J usage is TRBJ2-3; tentatively, D is TRBD1 (6 bases). Trimming cost V 1 base and J 7 bases, with 15 bases left between them. The CDR3 spans 15 residues. The V gene's germline CDR1 is MNHNS and CDR2 SASEGT. The CDR3 protein is CASSEGKGEGHTQYF. The CDR3 DNA is TGTGCCAGCAGTGAAGGAAAGGGGGAAGGGCATACGCAGTATTTT.

The gene calls are TRBV6-1 and TRBJ1-5; possible D gene TRBD1, 5 bases. CDR3 size: 14 residues. Trimming removed 6 bases at V and 0 bases at J, with 9 bases between. Germline V gives CDR1 MNHNS, CDR2 SASEGT. CDR3 loop: CASREGYSNQPQHF. The CDR3 DNA is TGTGCCAGCAGGGAGGGGTATAGCAATCAGCCCCAGCATTTT.

This clone was seen only once. This chain links TRBV9 with TRBJ2-6, with 9 bases lining up with TRBD1. V lost 4 bases, J lost 0 bases, and 14 bases stayed unmatched. This CDR3 contains 20 residues. Germline-derived CDR1 and CDR2 are SGDLS and YYNGEE. The CDR3 DNA sequence: TGTGCCAGCAGCACCTCGGGACAGGGCAAAAGGGGCTCTGGGGCCAACGTCCTGACTTTC. Protein product: CASSTSGQGKRGSGANVLTF.

The rearrangement joins TRBV7-9 to TRBJ2-7; 7 nucleotides match TRBD2. The junction had 15 bases not matched to a gene; V was cut back by 5 bases and J by 2 bases. There are 17 residues in the CDR3. Germline lookup yields CDR1 SEHNR and CDR2 FQNEAQ (reference sequence). Here the CDR3 reads CASSGRESQGSTYEQYF. The CDR3, as DNA: TGTGCCAGCAGCGGGAGGGAGTCGCAGGGAAGTACCTACGAGCAGTACTTC.

This clone appeared once. The gene calls are TRBV5-1 and TRBJ1-6; tentative D call: TRBD1 (5 bases). V lost 0 bases and J 7 bases, leaving 23 bases between the germline ends. Germline V lookup: CDR1 SGHRS, CDR2 YFSETQ. The CDR3 covers 19 residues. The CDR3 here is CASSLAHEDISWLNSPLHF. As DNA, the CDR3 is TGCGCCAGCAGCTTGGCCCACGAGGACATTTCTTGGTTGAATTCACCCCTCCACTTT. The complete variable domain, with remaining parts taken from reference TRBV5-1 and TRBJ1-6, reads KAGVTQTPRYLIKTRGQQVTLSCSPISGHRSVSWYQQTPGQGLQFLFEYFSETQRNKGNFPGRFSGRQFSNSRSEMNVSTLELGDSALYLCASSLAHEDISWLNSPLHFGNGTRLTVT.

A few counts support this clone. The genes are TRBV5-1 and TRBJ1-6, with TRBD1 matching 9 bases. J gave up 7 bases and V 4 bases, and 6 bases lay outside the gene matches. This CDR3 comprises 15 residues. Germline V CDR1 and CDR2: SGHRS, YFSETQ. CDR3 bases: TGCGCCAGCAGCGGATCCGGGACAGGGAATTCACCCCTCCACTTT. Translation gives CASSGSGTGNSPLHF.

This clone has a handful of counts. The chain couples TRBV7-3 to TRBJ1-1; the D is unclear. Trimming removed 4 bases at V and 3 bases at J, with 18 bases between. Germline CDR1 is SGHTA and CDR2 is FQGTGA. This CDR3 region has 16 residues. The CDR3 sequence is CASSWGKGGKDTEAFF. DNA of the CDR3: TGTGCCAGCAGCTGGGGAAAAGGAGGCAAAGACACTGAAGCTTTCTTT.

The CDR3 spells CASSARTDSYGYTF. The CDR3 region has the DNA TGTGCCAGCAGCGCCCGGACGGACTCTTATGGCTACACCTTC. The chain uses TRBV7-6 and TRBJ1-2, with D hard to call. The CDR3 consists of 14 residues. From germline, CDR1 is SGHVS and CDR2 FNYEAQ. Trimming left V 5 bases short and J 5 bases short, with 15 bases between. The complete variable domain, with remaining parts taken from reference TRBV7-6 and TRBJ1-2, reads GAGVSQSPRYKVTKRGQDVALRCDPISGHVSLYWYRQALGQGPEFLTYFNYEAQQDKSGLPNDRFSAERPEGSISTLTIQRTEQRDSAMYRCASSARTDSYGYTFGSGTRLTVV.

The chain recombines TRBV5-1 with TRBJ2-7, with TRBD1 matching over 7 bases. Germline V CDR1 and CDR2: SGHRS, YFSETQ. CDR3 size: 15 residues. V shed 4 bases and J 2 bases; nucleotides not matched to a gene: 9. CDR3 sequence (DNA): TGCGCCAGCAGCCTAGGACAGGAGCTTACCTACGAGCAGTACTTC. Translating gives CASSLGQELTYEQYF.

This rearrangement joins TRBV13 to TRBJ2-5; no clear D. Trimming cost V 6 bases and J 4 bases, with 12 bases left between them. Germline V gene lookup returns CDR1 PRHDT and CDR2 FYEKMQ (reference sequence). The CDR3 spans 13 residues. CDR3 amino acids: CASSLTVGETQYF. The CDR3 bases are TGTGCCAGCAGTTTAACAGTCGGAGAGACCCAGTACTTC.

The J gene is TRBJ2-7, the V gene TRBV14; 8 bases line up with TRBD1. Germline V gene data show CDR1 as SGHDN and CDR2 as FVKESK. V trimming: 4 bases; J trimming: 2 bases; junction bases outside the gene matches: 7. The CDR3 length is 15 residues. The CDR3 nucleotides read TGTGCCAGCAGCCCTGGACAGGGCCCTACCTACGAGCAGTACTTC. Protein sequence: CASSPGQGPTYEQYF.

Turning to this clone: The sample carries other DNA sequences with the same CDR3. The J gene is TRBJ1-6, the V gene TRBV7-2; D perhaps matches TRBD1 (5 bases). CDR1 and CDR2 from the germline V gene are SGHTA and FQGNSA. V dropped 5 bases and J dropped 3 bases, with 11 bases sitting between them. This CDR3 contains 15 residues. Written as DNA, the CDR3 is TGTGCCAGCAGCCCAATGGGGCACTATAATTCACCCCTCCACTTT. Translating it yields CASSPMGHYNSPLHF.

The chain links TRBV5-1 to TRBJ1-6; no clear D. Germline lookup yields CDR1 SGHRS and CDR2 YFSETQ. The CDR3 is made up of 13 amino acids. V gave up 4 bases and J gave up 10 bases, with 12 bases separating them. The CDR3 region is CASSRCDTSPLHF. The CDR3 DNA reads TGCGCCAGCAGCCGGTGTGACACGTCACCCCTCCACTTT.

V gene TRBV7-9 combines with J gene TRBJ1-2; perhaps TRBD1 as D (5 bases). Trimming removed 3 bases from V and 4 bases from J, with 12 bases in between. The CDR3 totals 14 residues. CDR1 is SEHNR and CDR2 is FQNEAQ in the germline V gene (reference sequence). The CDR3 reads CASSFPQGFYGYTF. CDR3 bases: TGTGCCAGCAGCTTCCCGCAGGGCTTCTATGGCTACACCTTC.

As concerns this clone: Relative to the germline gene, one junction end is altered; a read error may explain this. CDR3 nucleotide sequence: TGTGCCAGCAGCTTAGACGGGGACACTTTCTTC. This sequence encodes CASSLDGDTFF. The chain employs TRBV7-2 and TRBJ2-7; a weak D match, TRBD1 (6 bases). Germline values: CDR1 SGHTA, CDR2 FQGNSA. The CDR3 loop spans 11 amino acids.